These 18 T cell receptor beta chains originate from one sample sequenced in a study of blood T cell repertoires in COVID-19 (dated by TCRdb to 2019 to 2021). Libraries were prepared through the immunoSEQ multiplex PCR assay. TCRdb's version of the immuneACCESS table is confined to in-frame rearrangements and falls short of the full clone set. An unresolved V gene accounts for under half of the shortfall where checked; the remainder is of unknown origin. Present in this sample are fewer than 200,000 clones, about three quarters of which were seen just once. The top ten clones comprise roughly 8.4% of the sample. Sequences were obtained from peripheral blood. The source of these receptors is a man in his sixties with acute or convalescent COVID-19.

The chain employs TRBV7-6 and TRBJ1-2, with 7 positions matching TRBD1. The CDR3 covers 13 residues. V gave up 5 bases and J gave up 8 bases; unmatched junction bases: 8. Germline assignment: CDR1 SGHVS and CDR2 FNYEAQ. CDR3 nucleotide sequence: TGTGCCAGCAGCCCCTTGAACAGGGGAGGCTACACCTTC. Residues: CASSPLNRGGYTF.

This clone was seen more than once but under ten times. The rearrangement joins TRBV6-2 or TRBV6-3 to TRBJ2-3; 7 bases are shared with TRBD1. From germline, CDR1 is MNHEY and CDR2 SVGEGT. With 5 bases clipped from V and 7 bases from J, the junction kept 6 bases outside the gene matches. The CDR3 contains 13 residues. For the CDR3, the DNA is TGTGCCAGCAGTCCCCTCAGGGGGAATACGCAGTATTTT. It translates to CASSPLRGNTQYF.

The rearrangement links TRBV11-2 to TRBJ1-5, with no clear D. From germline, CDR1 is SGHAT and CDR2 FQNNGV. There are 15 residues in the CDR3. The germline V and J ends were trimmed by 1 base and 0 bases, with 7 bases remaining between them. The DNA for the CDR3 is TGTGCCAGCAGCTTAGCTACAGATAGCAATCAGCCCCAGCATTTT. Translation gives CASSLATDSNQPQHF.

V usage is TRBV5-8 and J usage is TRBJ1-6; D gene unclear. Per the germline V gene, CDR1 is SGHTS and CDR2 is YDEGEE. The CDR3 spans 18 residues. With 3 bases removed from V and 0 bases from J, the gap between germline ends came to 16 bases. CDR3 sequence (DNA): TGTGCCAGCAGCTCAGTCTTATTTAGGAGCTCCTATAATTCACCCCTCCACTTT. Translated, it gives CASSSVLFRSSYNSPLHF.

The chain recombines TRBV4-3 with TRBJ2-2; 9 nucleotides align to TRBD2. Germline CDR1 is LGHNA and CDR2 is YSLEER. V gave up 4 bases and J gave up 6 bases; unmatched junction bases: 6. The CDR3 is 15 amino acids. The CDR3 DNA reads as TGCGCCAGCAGCCCCCTAGCGGGGTTACCCGGGGAGCTGTTTTTT. Residues: CASSPLAGLPGELFF.

The rearrangement joins TRBV12-5 to TRBJ1-5; D remains unclear. Trimming removed 8 bases at V and 2 bases at J, with 10 bases between. The germline CDR1 and CDR2 sequences are LGHNT and FRNRAP. The CDR3 extends over 13 amino acids. CDR3 protein: CASSEVGNQPQHF. In DNA, the CDR3 is TGTGCTAGTTCTGAGGTGGGCAATCAGCCCCAGCATTTT.

The chain joins TRBV6-6 to TRBJ2-7; a weak D match, TRBD2 (6 bases). The CDR3 runs to 14 residues. The germline V gene encodes CDR1 MNHNY and CDR2 SVGAGI (reference sequence). The V end lost 0 bases, the J end lost 4 bases, and 10 bases lay between the germline ends. The CDR3 loop reads CASSYSTGEYEQYF. CDR3 coding DNA: TGTGCCAGCAGTTACTCGACGGGAGAATACGAGCAGTACTTC.

The genes are TRBV5-6 and TRBJ2-5, with 13 bases matching TRBD2. The CDR3 consists of 15 residues. Trimming cost V 5 bases and J 6 bases; bases outside gene matches: 7. The V gene's germline CDR1 is SGHDT and CDR2 YYEEEE. The CDR3 protein is CASSAGTSGEKTQYF. CDR3 coding DNA: TGTGCCAGCAGTGCAGGGACTAGCGGGGAAAAGACCCAGTACTTC.

Note on this clone: The junction shows a germline mismatch at one end, possibly a read error. This chain connects TRBV30 to TRBJ1-6; 9 nucleotides align to TRBD1. Germline V gives CDR1 GTSNPN, CDR2 SVGIG (reference sequence). This CDR3 region has 14 residues. This CDR3 reads CAWTDRGYNSPLHF. For the CDR3, the DNA is TGTGCCTGGACCGACAGGGGGTATAACTCACCCCTCCACTTT.

The rearrangement links TRBV7-2 to TRBJ1-1; TRBD1 matches at 9 bases. Germline lookup yields CDR1 SGHTA and CDR2 FQGNSA. This CDR3 has 15 residues. V was clipped by 5 bases and J by 4 bases; unmatched bases: 8. The CDR3 nucleotides read TGTGCCAGCAGCCTCCGGACAGGGGCGGGCACTGAAGCTTTCTTT. It is translated as CASSLRTGAGTEAFF.

The table lists this clone with a few counts. The chain links TRBV5-4 to TRBJ1-1; 9 positions match TRBD1. There are 14 residues in the CDR3. The V segment lost 3 bases and the J segment 6 bases; nucleotides outside the gene matches: 6. Germline CDR1 reads SGHNT; CDR2 reads YYREEE (reference sequence). The CDR3 nucleotides read TGTGCCAGCAGCTCTGGGACAGGGTACCCTGAAGCTTTCTTT. Protein: CASSSGTGYPEAFF. Full variable domain (missing parts from reference TRBV5-4 and TRBJ1-1): ETGVTQSPTHLIKTRGQQVTLRCSSQSGHNTVSWYQQALGQGPQFIFQYYREEENGRGNFPPRFSGLQFPNYSSELNVNALELDDSALYLCASSSGTGYPEAFFGQGTRLTVV.

V usage is TRBV3-1 (or the pseudogene TRBV3-2) and J usage is TRBJ2-1; 12 bases are shared with TRBD2. Germline values: CDR1 LGHDT, CDR2 YNNKEL (reference sequence). V dropped 3 bases and J dropped 6; count of bases not matched to a gene: 3. This CDR3 is 15 amino acids long. CDR3 residues: CASSHLAGGINEQFF. In DNA form, the CDR3 reads TGTGCCAGCAGCCATCTAGCGGGGGGGATCAATGAGCAGTTCTTC.

Notes on this clone: This sample includes further DNA sequences coding for the same CDR3. The V and J genes are TRBV5-1 and TRBJ2-1; perhaps TRBD2 as D (6 bases). Germline V lookup: CDR1 SGHRS, CDR2 YFSETQ. The CDR3 runs to 15 residues. The V and J ends lost 2 bases and 4 bases respectively, with 13 bases between them. Here the CDR3 reads CASSFSGPIYNEQFF. CDR3 in DNA: TGCGCCAGCAGCTTTAGCGGACCTATTTACAATGAGCAGTTCTTC.

This clone occurred a few times. The gene calls are TRBV7-8 and TRBJ2-7; weak D call: TRBD1 (6 bases). Germline-derived CDR1 and CDR2 are SGHVS and FQNEAQ. V was trimmed by 5 bases and J by 4 bases, leaving 12 bases between them. CDR3 length: 13 residues. The CDR3 protein is CASSPRDNYEQYF. The CDR3 DNA is TGTGCCAGCAGCCCCCGGGACAATTACGAGCAGTACTTC.

The V and J genes are TRBV20-1 and TRBJ2-5; D may be TRBD2 (5 bases). Germline lookup yields CDR1 DFQATT and CDR2 SNEGSKA (reference sequence). The V end lost 3 bases, the J end lost 1 base, and 9 bases lay between the germline ends. The CDR3 length is 13 residues. CDR3 region: CSASPGSQETQYF. Written as DNA, the CDR3 is TGCAGTGCTAGTCCGGGATCCCAAGAGACCCAGTACTTC.

The gene calls are TRBV29-1 and TRBJ2-3, with 8 bases that match TRBD2. V was pared by 2 bases and J by 6 bases, with 10 bases of the junction left unmatched. Per the germline V gene, CDR1 is SQVTM and CDR2 is ANQGSEA. The CDR3 covers 15 residues. The CDR3 sequence: CSVELTGGRADTQYF. CDR3 nucleotide sequence: TGCAGCGTTGAATTAACGGGGGGGCGGGCCGATACGCAGTATTTT.

The chain recombines TRBV13 with TRBJ1-2, with 9 positions matching TRBD1. The trim removed 1 base at V and 6 bases at J, leaving 6 bases unmatched. Germline V lookup: CDR1 PRHDT, CDR2 FYEKMQ (reference sequence). CDR3 length equals 15 residues. CDR3 sequence (DNA): TGTGCCAGCAGCTTAGAAGTCCGGGACAGGGATGGCTACACCTTC. Translated, it gives CASSLEVRDRDGYTF.

This chain joins TRBV28 and TRBJ1-2; D is unclear. This CDR3 contains 13 residues. Germline V gene sequence: CDR1 MDHEN, CDR2 SYDVKM. V gave up 5 bases and J gave up 5 bases, with 12 bases separating them. The CDR3 coding sequence is TGTGCCAGCAGTCCGGCAACGAGGTATGGCTACACCTTC. This codes for CASSPATRYGYTF.